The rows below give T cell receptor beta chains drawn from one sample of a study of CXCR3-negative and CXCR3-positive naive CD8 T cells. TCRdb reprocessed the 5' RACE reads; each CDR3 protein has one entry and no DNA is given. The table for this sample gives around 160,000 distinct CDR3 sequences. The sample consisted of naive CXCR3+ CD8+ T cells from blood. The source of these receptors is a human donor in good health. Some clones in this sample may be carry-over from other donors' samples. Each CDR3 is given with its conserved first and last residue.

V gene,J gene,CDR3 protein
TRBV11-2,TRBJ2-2,CASSPHSGTGPVGELFF
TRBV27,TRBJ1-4,CASKRAGEKLFF
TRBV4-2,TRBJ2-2,CASSQDVGGAYTGELFF
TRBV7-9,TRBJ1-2,CASSPPGGDGVSYGYTF
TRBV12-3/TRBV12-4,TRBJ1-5,CASSLTGGMWDQPQHF
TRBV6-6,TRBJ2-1,CASSQTSGGAKKNNEQFF
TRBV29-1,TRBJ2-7,CSVVGGRFSYEQYF
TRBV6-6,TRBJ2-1,CASSWDPQEQFF
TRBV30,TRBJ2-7,CAWRDSYSYEQYF
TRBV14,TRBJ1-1,CASSQVWGDRGPSGTEAFF
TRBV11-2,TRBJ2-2,CASSLGQTGIGTGELFF
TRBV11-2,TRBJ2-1,CASRQGTSGYNEQFF
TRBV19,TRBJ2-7,CASSIAGPNEQYF
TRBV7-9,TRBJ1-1,CASSLNVGEAFF
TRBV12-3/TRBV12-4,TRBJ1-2,CASSFNDNYGYTF
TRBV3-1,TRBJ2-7,CASLSSVDSSEQYF
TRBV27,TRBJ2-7,CVSSTGQASYEQYF
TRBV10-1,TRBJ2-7,CASSEGSGYEQYF
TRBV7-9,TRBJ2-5,CASSSRDAPGTQYF
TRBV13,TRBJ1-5,CASSPGVGQPQHF
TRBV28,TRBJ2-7,CASSLWGVEQYF
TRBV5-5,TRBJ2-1,CASSLYRGNEQFF
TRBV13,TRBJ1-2,CASSSYLLSDGYTF
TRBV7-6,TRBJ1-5,CASSLASGFNQPQHF
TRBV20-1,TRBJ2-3,CSARDPPSDTQYF
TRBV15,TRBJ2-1,CATSREVLSYNEQLF
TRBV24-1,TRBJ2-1,CATSDKSPTSGVPEQFF
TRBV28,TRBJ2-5,CASSFPGPFQETQYF
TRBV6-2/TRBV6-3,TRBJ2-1,CASSIGTSGNGYHNEQFF
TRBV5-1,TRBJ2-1,CASSLVRGRTSGKNEQFF
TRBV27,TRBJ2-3,CASSSRDTQYF
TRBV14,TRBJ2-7,CASGLFSYEQYF
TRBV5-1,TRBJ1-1,CASSPGQGMSTEAFF
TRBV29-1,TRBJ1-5,CSVRDSRPNQPQHF
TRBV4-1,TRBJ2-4,CASSQEDRAKNIQYF
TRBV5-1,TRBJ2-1,CASSLEIPAGLSSYNEQFF
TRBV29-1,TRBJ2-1,CSVEAAGEYNEQFF
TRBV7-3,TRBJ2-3,CASSLTGITDTQYF
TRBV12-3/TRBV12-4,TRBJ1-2,CASSSAVNYGYTF
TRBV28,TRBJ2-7,CASTLTETYEQYF
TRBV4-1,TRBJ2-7,CASSQDDAYEQYF
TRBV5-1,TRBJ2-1,CASSLVGGSSYNEQFF
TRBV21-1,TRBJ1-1,CASTQGGKGDTQAFF
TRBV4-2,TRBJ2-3,CASSPRGGSTDTQYF
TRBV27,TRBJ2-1,CASSLKYSTYGTGGDEQFF
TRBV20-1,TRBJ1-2,CSARTADAIYGYTF
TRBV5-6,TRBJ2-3,CASSSGTGVFSQYF
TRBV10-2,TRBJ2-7,CASSEGYPEQYF
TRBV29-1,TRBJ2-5,CSVVPVGGRETQYF
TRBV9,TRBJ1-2,CASSVQDDKEGVF